The 4 T cell receptor beta chains in this list originate from one sample, sequenced in a study of blood T cell repertoires in COVID-19. Measured with immunoSEQ multiplex PCR; TCRdb has only the in-frame clones, and not every one. This sample carries about 330,000 clones, around 87% of them seen once, and the ten largest clones take roughly 5.2%. The sequencing input was PBMCs or T cells enriched from blood (not recorded which). These receptors all come from a woman in her twenties or thirties who had recovered from COVID-19.

The chain combines TRBV14 with TRBJ1-4; 8 bases align to TRBD1. J lost 6 bases, V lost 1 base, and 7 bases had no gene match. This CDR3 region has 16 residues. CDR1 and CDR2 from the germline V gene are SGHDN and FVKESK. The DNA for the CDR3 is TGTGCCAGCAGCCAAGGACGAGCAGGGGGCCATGAAAAACTGTTTTTT. Its protein product is CASSQGRAGGHEKLFF.

At least ten counts were recorded for this clone. V usage is TRBV28 and J usage is TRBJ1-4, with 9 bases that match TRBD1. Germline lookup yields CDR1 MDHEN and CDR2 SYDVKM. The CDR3 contains 12 residues. The V and J ends lost 11 bases and 8 bases, in that order; junction bases with no gene match: 6. The CDR3 DNA is TGTGCCGGAGGACAGGGGAACGAAAAACTGTTTTTT. As protein: CAGGQGNEKLFF.

The chain joins TRBV19 to TRBJ2-3; TRBD1 matches 11 bases. CDR3 length: 15 amino acids. CDR1 and CDR2 (germline): LNHDA, SQIVND (reference sequence). V lost 6 bases, J lost 4 bases, and 6 bases stayed unmatched. The CDR3 loop reads CASSTRTGGADTQYF. In nucleotides, the CDR3 is TGTGCCAGTAGCACCCGGACAGGGGGCGCAGATACGCAGTATTTT. The full variable domain, in which reference TRBV19 and TRBJ2-3 provide the parts outside the CDR3, is DGGITQSPKYLFRKEGQNVTLSCEQNLNHDAMYWYRQDPGQGLRLIYYSQIVNDFQKGDIAEGYSVSREKKESFPLTVTSAQKNPTAFYLCASSTRTGGADTQYFGPGTRLTVL.

This chain connects TRBV28 to TRBJ2-7, with a weak D call TRBD2 (7 bases). Germline CDR1 MDHEN, CDR2 SYDVKM. The ends were cut back, 7 bases at V and 7 bases at J, with 23 bases in the middle. The CDR3 covers 15 residues. CDR3 sequence (DNA): TGTGCCAGCATAGACAGGTACCCTAACGGGGGGGAGCAGTACTTC. Its translation: CASIDRYPNGGEQYF.